This T cell receptor beta chain stems from a study of tumor and adjacent non-tumor tissue in lung cancer. Study findings and constraints: Higher tumor TCR diversity was associated with shorter survival.

Notes on this clonotype: Its antigen remains unknown.

No cell sorting was done before RNA was extracted from the tissue. Newly diagnosed lung cancer patients had thoracic surgery in China, August–November 2014, without prior chemotherapy. TCRbeta libraries were built with three rounds of nested PCR, modified from ARM-PCR. Each CDR3 protein gets one entry after TCRdb re-called the multiplex PCR reads with MiXCR. The table has about 80,000 distinct CDR3 sequences, roughly 75% seen once. The CDR3 covers 14 residues. CDR1 and CDR2 (germline): MNHEY, SVGAGI. The specimen sequenced was lung tumor tissue. The sequence derives from a woman in her 70s with non-small cell lung cancer. This chain connects TRBV6-5 to TRBJ1-5; 8 nucleotides match TRBD1. The DNA matches TRBJ2-3 better at its end, which makes the J call doubtful. The CDR3 loop reads CASYSGGQGQPQYF. Written as DNA, the CDR3 is TGTGCCAGCTACTCAGGAGGACAGGGACAGCCCCAGTATTTT.